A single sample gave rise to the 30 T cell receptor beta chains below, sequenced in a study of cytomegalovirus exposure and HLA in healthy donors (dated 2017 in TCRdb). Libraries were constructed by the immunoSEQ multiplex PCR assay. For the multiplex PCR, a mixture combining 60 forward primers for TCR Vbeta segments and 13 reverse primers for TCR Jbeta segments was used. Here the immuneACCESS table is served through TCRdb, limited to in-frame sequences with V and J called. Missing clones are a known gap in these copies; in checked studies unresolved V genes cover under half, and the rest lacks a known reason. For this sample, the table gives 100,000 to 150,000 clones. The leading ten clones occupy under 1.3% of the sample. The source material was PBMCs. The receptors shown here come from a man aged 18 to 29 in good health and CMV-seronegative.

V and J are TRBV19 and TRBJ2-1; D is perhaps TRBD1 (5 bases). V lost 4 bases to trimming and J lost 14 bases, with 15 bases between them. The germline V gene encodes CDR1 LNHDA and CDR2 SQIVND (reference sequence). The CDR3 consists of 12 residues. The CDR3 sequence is CASSTFDSPEFF. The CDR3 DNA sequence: TGTGCCAGTAGTACCTTTGACAGCCCCGAGTTCTTC.

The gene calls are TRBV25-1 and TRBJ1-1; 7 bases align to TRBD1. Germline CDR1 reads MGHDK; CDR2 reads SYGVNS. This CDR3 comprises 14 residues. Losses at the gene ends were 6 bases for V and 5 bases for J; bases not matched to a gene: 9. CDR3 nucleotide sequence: TGTGCCAGCAGACAGACAGGGCTCCGGACTGAAGCTTTCTTT. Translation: CASRQTGLRTEAFF.

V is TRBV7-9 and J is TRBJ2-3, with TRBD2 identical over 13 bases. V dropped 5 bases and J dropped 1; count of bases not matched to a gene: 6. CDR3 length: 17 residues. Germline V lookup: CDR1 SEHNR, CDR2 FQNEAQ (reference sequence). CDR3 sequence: CASSHFGLAGGTDTQYF. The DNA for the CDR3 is TGTGCCAGCAGCCACTTCGGACTAGCGGGGGGCACAGATACGCAGTATTTT.

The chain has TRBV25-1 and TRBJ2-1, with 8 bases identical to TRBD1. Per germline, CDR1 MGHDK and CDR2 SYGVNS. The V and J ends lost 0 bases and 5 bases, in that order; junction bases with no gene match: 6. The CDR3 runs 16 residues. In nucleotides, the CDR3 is TGTGCCAGCAGTGAATATGGAGGACAGGGTAACAATGAGCAGTTCTTC. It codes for CASSEYGGQGNNEQFF. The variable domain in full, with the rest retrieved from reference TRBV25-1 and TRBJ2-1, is EADIYQTPRYLVIGTGKKITLECSQTMGHDKMYWYQQDPGMELHLIHYSYGVNSTEKGDLSSESTVSRIRTEHFPLTLESARPSHTSQYLCASSEYGGQGNNEQFFGPGTRLTVL.

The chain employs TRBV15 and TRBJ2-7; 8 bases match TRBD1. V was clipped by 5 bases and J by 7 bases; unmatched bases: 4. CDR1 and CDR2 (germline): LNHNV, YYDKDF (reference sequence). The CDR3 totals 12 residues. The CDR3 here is CATSGTGREQYF. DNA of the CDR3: TGTGCCACCAGCGGGACAGGCAGGGAGCAGTACTTC.

The CDR3 sequence is CASSLLAANTGELFF. The CDR3 DNA reads TGCGCCAGCAGCTTGCTGGCGGCGAACACCGGGGAGCTGTTTTTT. The V gene is TRBV5-1, the J gene TRBJ2-2; D gene uncertain. Per germline, CDR1 SGHRS and CDR2 YFSETQ. V dropped 1 base and J dropped 0 bases, with 7 bases sitting between them. The CDR3 extends over 15 amino acids.

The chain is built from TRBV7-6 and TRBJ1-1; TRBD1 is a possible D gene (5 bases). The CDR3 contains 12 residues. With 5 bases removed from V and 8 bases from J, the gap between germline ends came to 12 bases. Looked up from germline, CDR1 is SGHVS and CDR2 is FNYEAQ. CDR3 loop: CASSPLGGEAFF. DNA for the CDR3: TGTGCCAGCAGCCCTCTGGGGGGAGAAGCTTTCTTT.

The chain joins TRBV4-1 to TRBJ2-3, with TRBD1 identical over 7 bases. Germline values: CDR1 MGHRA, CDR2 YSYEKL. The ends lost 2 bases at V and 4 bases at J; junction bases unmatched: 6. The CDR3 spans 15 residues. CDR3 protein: CASSQYTGTADTQYF. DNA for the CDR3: TGCGCCAGCAGCCAATATACCGGGACAGCAGATACGCAGTATTTT.

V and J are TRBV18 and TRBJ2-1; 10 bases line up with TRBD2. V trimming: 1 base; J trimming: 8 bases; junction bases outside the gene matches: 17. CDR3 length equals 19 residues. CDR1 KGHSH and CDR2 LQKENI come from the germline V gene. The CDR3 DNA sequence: TGTGCCAGCTCACCACTCAACAATCGAGCTAGCGGGAGAATAGATGAGCAGTTCTTC. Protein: CASSPLNNRASGRIDEQFF.

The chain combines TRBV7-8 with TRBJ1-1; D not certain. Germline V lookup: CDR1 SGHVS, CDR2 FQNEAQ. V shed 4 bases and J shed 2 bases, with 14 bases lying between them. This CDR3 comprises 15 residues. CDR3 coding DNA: TGTGCCAGCAGCTCCCAGGCCAGAGCCAACACTGAAGCTTTCTTT. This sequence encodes CASSSQARANTEAFF.

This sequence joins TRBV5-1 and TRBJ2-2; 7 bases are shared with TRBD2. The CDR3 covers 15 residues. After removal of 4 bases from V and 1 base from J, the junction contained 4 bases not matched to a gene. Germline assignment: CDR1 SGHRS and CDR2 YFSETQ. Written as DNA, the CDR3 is TGCGCCAGCAGCGTAATAGCGGGGAACACCGGGGAGCTGTTTTTT. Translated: CASSVIAGNTGELFF.

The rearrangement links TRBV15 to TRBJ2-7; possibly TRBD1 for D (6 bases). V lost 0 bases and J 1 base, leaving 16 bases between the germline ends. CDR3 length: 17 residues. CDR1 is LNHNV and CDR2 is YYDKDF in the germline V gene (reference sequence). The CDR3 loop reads CATSRDARAGVSYEQYF. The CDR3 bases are TGTGCCACCAGCAGAGATGCCAGGGCAGGGGTTTCCTACGAGCAGTACTTC.

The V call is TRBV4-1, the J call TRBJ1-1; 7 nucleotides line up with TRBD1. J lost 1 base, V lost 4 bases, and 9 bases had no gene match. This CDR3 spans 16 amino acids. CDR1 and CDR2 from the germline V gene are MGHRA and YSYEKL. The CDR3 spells CASSPGQAYGNTEAFF. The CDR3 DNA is TGCGCCAGCAGCCCCGGACAGGCCTATGGGAACACTGAAGCTTTCTTT.

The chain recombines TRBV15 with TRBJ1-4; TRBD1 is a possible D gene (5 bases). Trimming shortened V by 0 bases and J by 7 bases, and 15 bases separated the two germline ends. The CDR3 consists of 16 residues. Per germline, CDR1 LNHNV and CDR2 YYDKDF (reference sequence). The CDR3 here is CATSRDRAGFTEKLFF. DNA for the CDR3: TGTGCCACCAGCAGAGATCGGGCAGGGTTTACTGAAAAACTGTTTTTT.

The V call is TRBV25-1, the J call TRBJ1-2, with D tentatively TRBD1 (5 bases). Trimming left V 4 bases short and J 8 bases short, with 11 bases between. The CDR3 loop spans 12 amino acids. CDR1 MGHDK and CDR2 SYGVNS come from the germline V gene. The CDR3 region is CASSVAGGGYTF. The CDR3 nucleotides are TGTGCCAGCAGTGTCGCGGGGGGAGGCTACACCTTC.

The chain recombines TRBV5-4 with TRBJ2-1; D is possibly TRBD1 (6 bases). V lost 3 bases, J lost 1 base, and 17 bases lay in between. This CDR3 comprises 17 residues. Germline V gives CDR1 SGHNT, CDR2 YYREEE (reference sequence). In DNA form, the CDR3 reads TGTGCCAGCAGCTATCTTCAAGGGGGAGAATCCTACAATGAGCAGTTCTTC. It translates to CASSYLQGGESYNEQFF.

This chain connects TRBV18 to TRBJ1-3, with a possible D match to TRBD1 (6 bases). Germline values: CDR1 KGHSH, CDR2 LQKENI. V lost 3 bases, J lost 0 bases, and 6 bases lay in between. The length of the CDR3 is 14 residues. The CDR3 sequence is CASSPDSSGNTIYF. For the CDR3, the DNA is TGTGCCAGCTCACCGGACAGCTCTGGAAACACCATATATTTT.

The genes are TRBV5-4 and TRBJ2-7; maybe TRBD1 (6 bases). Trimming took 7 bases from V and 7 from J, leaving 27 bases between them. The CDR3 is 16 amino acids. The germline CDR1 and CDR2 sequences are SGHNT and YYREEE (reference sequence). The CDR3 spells CASSFLGGSTEGEQYF. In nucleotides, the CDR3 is TGTGCCAGCTCCTTTCTAGGGGGTTCTACCGAGGGAGAGCAGTACTTC.

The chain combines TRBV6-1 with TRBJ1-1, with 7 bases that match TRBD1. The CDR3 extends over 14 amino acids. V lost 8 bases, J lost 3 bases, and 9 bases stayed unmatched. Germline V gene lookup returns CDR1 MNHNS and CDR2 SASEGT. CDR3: CASVFKGGYTEAFF. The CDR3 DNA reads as TGTGCCAGCGTTTTTAAAGGGGGCTACACTGAAGCTTTCTTT.

The CDR3 here is CASSQDLLAGTDTQYF. CDR3 sequence (DNA): TGTGCCAGCAGCCAAGATCTACTAGCGGGAACAGATACGCAGTATTTT. This chain joins TRBV14 and TRBJ2-3; TRBD2 matches at 10 bases. The ends lost 0 bases at V and 3 bases at J; junction bases unmatched: 3. The germline gives CDR1 SGHDN, CDR2 FVKESK. The CDR3 loop spans 16 amino acids.

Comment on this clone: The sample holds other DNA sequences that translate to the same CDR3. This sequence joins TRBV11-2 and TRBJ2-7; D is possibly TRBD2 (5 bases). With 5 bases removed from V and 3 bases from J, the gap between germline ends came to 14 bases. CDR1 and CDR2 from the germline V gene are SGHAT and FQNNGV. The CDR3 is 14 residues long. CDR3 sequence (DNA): TGTGCCAGCAGCCCTCGGGGTACATTCTACGAGCAGTACTTC. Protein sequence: CASSPRGTFYEQYF.

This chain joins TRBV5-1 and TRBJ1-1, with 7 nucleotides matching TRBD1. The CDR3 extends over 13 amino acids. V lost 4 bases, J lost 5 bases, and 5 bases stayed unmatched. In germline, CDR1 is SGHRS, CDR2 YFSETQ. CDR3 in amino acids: CASSKPGQTEAFF. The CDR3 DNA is TGCGCCAGCAGCAAGCCGGGACAGACTGAAGCTTTCTTT.

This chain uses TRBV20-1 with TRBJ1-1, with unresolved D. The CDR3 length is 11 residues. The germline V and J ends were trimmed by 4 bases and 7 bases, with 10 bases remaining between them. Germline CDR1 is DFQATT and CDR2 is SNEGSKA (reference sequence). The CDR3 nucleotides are TGCAGTGCTATGTCGGGTAATGAAGCTTTCTTT. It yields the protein CSAMSGNEAFF.

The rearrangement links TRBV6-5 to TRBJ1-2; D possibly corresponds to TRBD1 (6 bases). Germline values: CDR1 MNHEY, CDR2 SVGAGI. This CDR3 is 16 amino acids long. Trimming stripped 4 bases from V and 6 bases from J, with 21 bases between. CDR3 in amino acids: CASSSAGARTLDGYTF. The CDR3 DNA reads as TGTGCCAGCAGTTCGGCAGGGGCGCGAACTCTGGATGGCTACACCTTC.

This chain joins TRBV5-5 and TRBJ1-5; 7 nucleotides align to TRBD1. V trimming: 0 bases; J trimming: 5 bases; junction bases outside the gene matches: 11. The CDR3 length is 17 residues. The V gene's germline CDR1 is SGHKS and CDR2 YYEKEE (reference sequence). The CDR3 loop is CASSLVGTALPDQPQHF. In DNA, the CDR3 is TGTGCCAGCAGCTTGGTGGGGACAGCGTTACCTGATCAGCCCCAGCATTTT.

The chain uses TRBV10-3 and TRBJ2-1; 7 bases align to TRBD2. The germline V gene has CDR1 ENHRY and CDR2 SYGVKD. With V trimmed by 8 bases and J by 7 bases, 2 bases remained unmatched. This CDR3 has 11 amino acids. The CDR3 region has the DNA TGTGCCATCGGGGGGGGGAATGAGCAGTTCTTC. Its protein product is CAIGGGNEQFF.

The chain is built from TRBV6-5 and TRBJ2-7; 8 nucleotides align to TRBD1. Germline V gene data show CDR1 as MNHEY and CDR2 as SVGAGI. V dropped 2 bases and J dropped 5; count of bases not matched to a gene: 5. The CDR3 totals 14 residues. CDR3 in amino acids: CASSYLTGVNEQYF. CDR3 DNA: TGTGCCAGCAGTTACCTGACAGGGGTCAACGAGCAGTACTTC.

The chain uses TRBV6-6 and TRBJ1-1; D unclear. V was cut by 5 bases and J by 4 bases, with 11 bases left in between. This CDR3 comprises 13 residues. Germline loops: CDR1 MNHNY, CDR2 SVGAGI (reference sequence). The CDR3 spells CASSPVRLTEAFF. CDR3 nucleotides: TGTGCCAGCAGTCCGGTTCGTCTCACTGAAGCTTTCTTT.

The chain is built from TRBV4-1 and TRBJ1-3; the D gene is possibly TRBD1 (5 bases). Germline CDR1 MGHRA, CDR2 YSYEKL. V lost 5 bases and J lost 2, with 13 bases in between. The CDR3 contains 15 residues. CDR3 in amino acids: CASSTTRGAGNTIYF. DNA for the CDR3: TGCGCCAGCAGCACCACCCGGGGGGCTGGAAACACCATATATTTT.

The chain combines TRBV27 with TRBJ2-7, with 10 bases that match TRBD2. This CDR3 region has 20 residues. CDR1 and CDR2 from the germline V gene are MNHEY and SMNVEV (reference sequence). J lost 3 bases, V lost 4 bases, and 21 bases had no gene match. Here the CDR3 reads CASSSSRPFPRLAGDYEQYF. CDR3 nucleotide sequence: TGTGCCAGCAGTTCATCGCGCCCTTTCCCCCGGCTAGCGGGGGACTACGAGCAGTACTTC.